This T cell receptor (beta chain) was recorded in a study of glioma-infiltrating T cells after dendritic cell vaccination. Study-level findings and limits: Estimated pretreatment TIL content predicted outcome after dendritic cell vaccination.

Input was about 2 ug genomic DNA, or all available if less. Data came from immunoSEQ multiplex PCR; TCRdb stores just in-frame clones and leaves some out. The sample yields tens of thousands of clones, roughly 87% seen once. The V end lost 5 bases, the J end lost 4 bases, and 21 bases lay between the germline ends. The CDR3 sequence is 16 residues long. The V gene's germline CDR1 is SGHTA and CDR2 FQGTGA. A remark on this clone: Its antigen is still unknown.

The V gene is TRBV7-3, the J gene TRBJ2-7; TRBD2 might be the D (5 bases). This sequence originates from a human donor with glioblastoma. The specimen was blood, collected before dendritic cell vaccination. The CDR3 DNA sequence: TGTGCCAGCAGCCCCGCGACACCCGACGGGGTTTACGAGCAGTACGTC. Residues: CASSPATPDGVYEQYV.